This TCR beta chain was sequenced during a study of shared clonotypes between healthy human individuals. CDR1 SGHRS and CDR2 YFSETQ come from the germline V gene. The J segment lost 3 bases and the V segment lost 6 bases, leaving 8 bases of the junction unmatched. The CDR3 runs to 15 residues. The authors distributed each subset's genomic DNA evenly over several immunoSEQ plates. Clones were sequenced by immunoSEQ multiplex PCR, and TCRdb holds only the in-frame ones, with some missing. The table shows around 2.5 million clones, with approximately 93% occurring only once. Donors were Caucasian adults residing in Nashville, Tennessee, USA.

The chain recombines TRBV5-1 with TRBJ2-2; 7 bases are a match to TRBD2. The TCR was taken from a young man in good health. Some clones in this sample may be carry-over from other donors' samples. Sequenced material: naive CD4+ T cells from PBMCs. Documented subset: CD45RA+ positively selected. For the CDR3, the DNA is TGCGCCAGCACCCCTGGGGGGGGTTACACCGGGGAGCTGTTTTTT. Protein sequence: CASTPGGGYTGELFF.